This TCR beta chain emerged from a study of T cell repertoires in cytomegalovirus infection (dated by TCRdb to between 2017 and 2020). Regarding the complete study: Because public TCR beta signatures pointed to carriage of CMV infection together with the matching HLA type, the HLA type of each donor mattered for the analysis.

Summary of the overall study and its limitations: The ex vivo response was dominated by HLA-C-restricted CMV-specific TCR beta clonotypes, and the single most frequent clonotype in two of eight donors was supplied by these HLA-C-restricted clonotypes. Cumulative frequency of public TCR beta family members discriminated carriers of CMV infection plus the relevant HLA type in this cohort and an independent roughly 330-donor cohort.

This clonotype was counted at least ten times. Which antigen it targets is not known. The record has no base qualities; no much larger clone is one base away. This sample was sequenced with an Illumina HiSeq 1500. TCRdb applied fastp at Q25 and MiXCR to the public reads, then kept only in-frame beta chains. Identical CDR3 protein sequences are pooled into one entry, listed with their most common genes and DNA. Across this sample there are hundreds of thousands of distinct CDR3 sequences, with 8% to 10% seen only once. Less than 3% of the sample lies in the top ten. The sequenced sample consisted of PBMCs. This TCR was recovered from a human donor in good health (CMV status not recorded). Some clones in this sample may be carry-over from other donors' samples.

The CDR3 has the sequence CASSIGGRNTGELFF. The nucleotides are TGTGCCAGTAGTATAGGGGGCCGCAACACCGGGGAGCTGTTTTTT. The receptor chain draws on TRBV19 and TRBJ2-2; the D region possibly corresponds to TRBD1 (5 bases align). The CDR3 runs 15 residues from the cysteine to the phenylalanine. Just CDR3 DNA is preserved here, 45 bases in frame from base 1. The germline V gene (reference sequence) yields LNHDA for CDR1 and SQIVND for CDR2. V lost 1 base and J lost 2 bases; the stretch between them is 8 bases long.